Listed below are T cell receptor beta chains from one sample, sequenced in a study of control samples from healthy donors and cancer patients. Sequenced by immunoSEQ multiplex PCR; TCRdb stores in-frame clones only, minus some. The table shows about 120,000 clones, with around 88% occurring only once. The specimen was blood. Receptors originate from a man in his forties or fifties in good health. Each CDR3 is given with its conserved first and last residue. The D gene is left open where the match is weak. Expanded clones are given a class, and other clones once, few, many or no size at all.

few	NA	TRBV5-1	TRBJ2-3	TGCGCCAGCAGCTCGGGGGATTACACAGATACGCAGTATTTT	CASSSGDYTDTQYF
NA	TRBD2	TRBV19	TRBJ2-3	TGTGCCAGTAGTACCACTTTAGCGGGGGGAGATACGCAGTATTTT	CASSTTLAGGDTQYF
NA	NA	TRBV20-1	TRBJ1-2	TGCAGTGCTAGTGGGGATTCGGACTATGGCTACACCTTC	CSASGDSDYGYTF
NA	NA	TRBV5-8	TRBJ1-6	TGTGCCAGCAGCTTCGGCAGGGGAAGCTCCTATAATTCACCCCTCCACTTT	CASSFGRGSSYNSPLHF
NA	NA	TRBV28	TRBJ1-5	TGTGCCAGCAGGGACGGACAGCCGAGAATCAATCAGCCCCAGCATTTT	CASRDGQPRINQPQHF
NA	NA	TRBV5-4	TRBJ1-2	TGTGCCAGCAGCCTGGTGGGACAATCTTATGGCTACACCTTC	CASSLVGQSYGYTF
NA	NA	TRBV6-5	TRBJ1-1	TGTGCCAGCAGTTCCCGCAGAGGGGGGAACACTGAAGCTTTCTTT	CASSSRRGGNTEAFF
NA	NA	TRBV2	TRBJ2-7	TGTGCCAGCAGACGGACGGAAACCTACGAGCAGTACTTC	CASRRTETYEQYF
NA	NA	TRBV24-1	TRBJ1-2	TGTGCCACCAGTGACCCCGGACAGAAGGGTGGCTACACCTTC	CATSDPGQKGGYTF
few	NA	TRBV11-2	TRBJ2-7	TGTGCCAGCAGCCCCCTCTCCTACGAGCAGTACTTC	CASSPLSYEQYF
NA	NA	TRBV24-1	TRBJ1-4	TGTGCCACCTCTAGCTCTAAAGAAGAAAAACTGTTTTTT	CATSSSKEEKLFF
NA	NA	TRBV21-1	TRBJ2-7	TGTGCCAGCAGCAAACCCCACGGGACAGGGGTCAACGAGCAGTACTTC	CASSKPHGTGVNEQYF
NA	TRBD2	TRBV24-1	TRBJ2-2	TGTGCCACCAGTGATTTACTAGCGGGGGCCACCGGGGAGCTGTTTTTT	CATSDLLAGATGELFF
NA	TRBD1	TRBV6-5	TRBJ1-2	TGTGCCAGCAGGACCAGCGACAGGGACTATGGCTACACCTTC	CASRTSDRDYGYTF
NA	NA	TRBV2	TRBJ1-5	TGTGCCAGCAGTGTACTCCCTCGGGGTTATAGCAATCAGCCCCAGCATTTT	CASSVLPRGYSNQPQHF
NA	NA	TRBV27	TRBJ1-1	TGTGCCAGCAATCGGGCGGGGGAAGGTGGCACTGAAGCTTTCTTT	CASNRAGEGGTEAFF
NA	NA	TRBV25-1	TRBJ1-4	TGTGCCAGCAGTGGCCATGGAGAAAAACTGTTTTTT	CASSGHGEKLFF
NA	NA	TRBV7-9	TRBJ2-5	TGTGCCAGCAGCTCTTCGGTATACCAAGAGACCCAGTACTTC	CASSSSVYQETQYF
NA	TRBD1	TRBV19	TRBJ1-4	TGTGCCAGTAGCCAAGGGACAGTTGAAAAACTGTTTTTT	CASSQGTVEKLFF
NA	TRBD2	TRBV2	TRBJ2-1	TGTGCCAGCCGGCGGGGGGGCCGTTATGAGCAGTTCTTC	CASRRGGRYEQFF
NA	NA	TRBV5-6	TRBJ2-2	TGTGCCAGCAGCTCAACAGCGACCTCGAACACCGGGGAGCTGTTTTTT	CASSSTATSNTGELFF
NA	NA	TRBV7-6	TRBJ1-3	TGTGCCAGCAGCTTAGGAGTAGCTTCTGGGGGAAACACCATATATTTT	CASSLGVASGGNTIYF
NA	NA	TRBV18	TRBJ1-2	TGTGCCAGCTCACTACAGGGTTTCAGCTATGGCTACACCTTC	CASSLQGFSYGYTF
NA	NA	TRBV5-1	TRBJ1-4	TGCGCCAGCAGCTCTACTACAGGGAGTGGGGAAAAACTGTTTTTT	CASSSTTGSGEKLFF
NA	NA	TRBV6-5	TRBJ1-1	TGTGCCAGCATATCACAGGGTATGATTGAAGCTTTCTTT	CASISQGMIEAFF